This T cell receptor beta chain was sequenced in a study of a mutant IDH1 vaccine in newly diagnosed glioma. The overall study: With temozolomide cycles, or 4-6 weeks after radiotherapy alone, vaccination was started.

Germline V gene sequence: CDR1 WNHNN, CDR2 SYGVQD (reference sequence). The CDR3 spans 18 residues. Stated time point: week 35, safety follow-up. Every vaccination contained 300 ug of the mutant IDH1 20-mer peptide and was paired with topical imiquimod. Vaccinations, eight in total, occurred in weeks 1, 3, 5, 7, 11, 15, 19, 23. Whole-study findings and limits: Patients showed vaccine-induced immune responses at a rate of about 93%. No link was apparently found between pseudoprogression and changes in top peripheral T cell clonotypes.

Profiled with immunoSEQ multiplex PCR; TCRdb holds only in-frame clones, not every one. Of around 60,000 clones listed, 84% are singletons. About this clone itself: Antigen unknown.

The V and J genes are TRBV10-1 and TRBJ2-5, with 9 bases identical to TRBD1. The better agreement between TRBJ2-7 and the DNA end casts doubt on the J call. The specimen comprised PBMCs, sampled from a glioma patient whose treatment included an IDH1 peptide vaccine. The sequence was obtained from a man aged 25 to 45 with glioma. The CDR3 sequence: CASSGTGKRYYSSYEQYF. CDR3 coding DNA: TGCGCCAGCAGCGGGACAGGGAAACGTTACTATAGCTCCTACGAGCAGTACTTC.